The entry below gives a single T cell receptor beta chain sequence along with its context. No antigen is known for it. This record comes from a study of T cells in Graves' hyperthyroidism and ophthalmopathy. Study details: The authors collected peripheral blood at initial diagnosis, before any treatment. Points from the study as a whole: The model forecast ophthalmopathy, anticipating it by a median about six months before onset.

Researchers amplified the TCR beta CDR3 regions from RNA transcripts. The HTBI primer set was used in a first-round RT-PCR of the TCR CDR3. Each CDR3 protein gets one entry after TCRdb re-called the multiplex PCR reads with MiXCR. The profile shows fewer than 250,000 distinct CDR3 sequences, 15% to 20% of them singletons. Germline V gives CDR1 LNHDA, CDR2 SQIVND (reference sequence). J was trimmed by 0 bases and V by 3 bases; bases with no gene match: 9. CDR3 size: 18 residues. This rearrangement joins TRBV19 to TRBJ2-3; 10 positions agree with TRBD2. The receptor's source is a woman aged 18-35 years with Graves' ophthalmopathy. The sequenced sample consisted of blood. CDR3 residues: CASSIFSSGSSSTDTQYF. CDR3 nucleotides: TGTGCCAGTAGTATTTTTTCTAGCGGGAGCTCTAGCACAGATACGCAGTATTTT.